The 15 T cell receptor beta chains listed next were all sequenced from one sample in a study of T cell changes during pregnancy in multiple sclerosis (dated by TCRdb to about 2019). The library was prepared using the immunoSEQ multiplex PCR assay. Held by TCRdb, this immuneACCESS table contains in-frame sequences only and omits some clones. Under half of the omission traces to an unresolved V gene where checked; the cause of the rest is unknown. The sample table contains fewer than 80,000 clones; only one count was recorded for roughly 94% of them. The ten largest clones represent approximately 0.15% of the sample. Sequenced material: CD4+ T cells from peripheral blood mononuclear cells, taken after pregnancy. All receptors derive from a female donor with multiple sclerosis, enrolled in a pregnancy study.

The chain couples TRBV5-4 to TRBJ2-2; 7 bases line up with TRBD1. The J segment lost 8 bases and the V segment lost 4 bases, leaving 5 bases of the junction unmatched. The CDR3 is made up of 13 amino acids. The V gene's germline CDR1 is SGHNT and CDR2 YYREEE (reference sequence). CDR3 in DNA: TGTGCCAGCAGCCAGACAGGGCTAGGGGAGCTGTTTTTT. This gives the protein CASSQTGLGELFF.

This chain joins TRBV7-2 and TRBJ2-5; D unclear. The V gene's germline CDR1 is SGHTA and CDR2 FQGNSA. The V and J ends lost 1 base and 4 bases respectively, with 10 bases between them. CDR3 size: 14 residues. CDR3 in DNA: TGTGCCAGCAGCTTAGAGTCTAGACGAGAGACCCAGTACTTC. Translated, it gives CASSLESRRETQYF.

The chain has TRBV9 and TRBJ2-7, with D possibly matching TRBD2 (6 bases). Germline CDR1 SGDLS, CDR2 YYNGEE. The CDR3 totals 16 residues. V was pared by 3 bases and J by 3 bases, with 19 bases between. As DNA, the CDR3 is TGTGCCAGCAGCGAGAGAGCACTAGGAGGGTACTACGAGCAGTACTTC. Amino acid sequence: CASSERALGGYYEQYF.

The V gene is TRBV7-9, the J gene TRBJ2-7; possibly TRBD2 for D (5 bases). Per germline, CDR1 SEHNR and CDR2 FQNEAQ (reference sequence). Trimming took 2 bases from V and 5 from J, leaving 13 bases between them. This CDR3 has 14 residues. The CDR3 here is CASSLRIPGNEQYF. DNA for the CDR3: TGTGCCAGCAGCTTACGCATTCCGGGGAACGAGCAGTACTTC. Full variable domain (missing parts from reference TRBV7-9 and TRBJ2-7): DTGVSQNPRHKITKRGQNVTFRCDPISEHNRLYWYRQTLGQGPEFLTYFQNEAQLEKSRLLSDRFSAERPKGSFSTLEIQRTEQGDSAMYLCASSLRIPGNEQYFGPGTRLTVT.

The J gene is TRBJ2-7, the V gene TRBV2, with TRBD2 as a possible D gene (6 bases). Germline-derived CDR1 and CDR2 are SNHLY and FYNNEI. V was cut by 6 bases and J by 4 bases, with 13 bases left in between. This CDR3 has 13 residues. The DNA of the CDR3 is TGTGCCAGCAGCGGAGGGGCCCCGTACGAGCAGTACTTC. The encoded protein is CASSGGAPYEQYF.

The chain joins TRBV29-1 to TRBJ1-3; the D gene is possibly TRBD1 (5 bases). The CDR3 length is 13 residues. The V gene lost 6 bases and the J gene lost 0 bases, with 9 bases spanning the gap. Germline CDR1 SQVTM, CDR2 ANQGSEA. CDR3 residues: CSVTGDSGNTIYF. CDR3 coding DNA: TGCAGCGTGACGGGGGACTCTGGAAACACCATATATTTT. The whole variable domain, remainder taken from reference TRBV29-1 and TRBJ1-3, is SAVISQKPSRDICQRGTSLTIQCQVDSQVTMMFWYRQQPGQSLTLIATANQGSEATYESGFVIDKFPISRPNLTFSTLTVSNMSPEDSSIYLCSVTGDSGNTIYFGEGSWLTVV.

The CDR3 region is CASSQNRLAGAADTQYF. CDR3 in DNA: TGTGCCAGCAGCCAAAATCGACTAGCGGGAGCAGCAGATACGCAGTATTTT. The chain links TRBV9 to TRBJ2-3; 12 bases fit TRBD2. Trimming took 4 bases from V and 4 from J; bases not matched to a gene: 10. Germline assignment: CDR1 SGDLS and CDR2 YYNGEE. The CDR3 has 17 residues. The whole variable domain, filled in from reference TRBV9 and TRBJ2-3, reads DSGVTQTPKHLITATGQRVTLRCSPRSGDLSVYWYQQSLDQGLQFLIQYYNGEERAKGNILERFSAQQFPDLHSELNLSSLELGDSALYFCASSQNRLAGAADTQYFGPGTRLTVL.

The chain recombines TRBV7-8 with TRBJ2-1; TRBD2 matches 10 bases. The germline CDR1 and CDR2 sequences are SGHVS and FQNEAQ. The J segment lost 4 bases and the V segment lost 1 base, leaving 1 base of the junction unmatched. The CDR3 totals 15 residues. CDR3 amino acids: CASSLGTSGYNEQFF. The CDR3 DNA sequence: TGTGCCAGCAGCTTAGGGACTAGCGGTTACAATGAGCAGTTCTTC.

CDR3 sequence: CASSAHGLENTGELFF. In DNA form, the CDR3 reads TGTGCCAGCAGCGCCCATGGACTGGAGAACACCGGGGAGCTGTTTTTT. This chain uses TRBV2 with TRBJ2-2; D is perhaps TRBD2 (5 bases). Trimming stripped 6 bases from V and 1 base from J, with 15 bases between. Germline V CDR1 and CDR2: SNHLY, FYNNEI. The CDR3 length is 16 residues.

The gene calls are TRBV4-2 and TRBJ1-2; no reliable D call. Trimming pared 0 bases from V and 8 bases from J, leaving 13 bases between. The CDR3 contains 14 residues. The V gene's germline CDR1 is LGHNA and CDR2 YNFKEQ. The CDR3 DNA follows: TGTGCCAGCAGCCAAGATCAGCGGGTCGGGGGCTACACCTTC. Protein sequence: CASSQDQRVGGYTF.

V gene TRBV7-3 combines with J gene TRBJ2-5; TRBD2 matches 10 bases. The ends lost 3 bases at V and 2 bases at J; junction bases unmatched: 6. The V gene's germline CDR1 is SGHTA and CDR2 FQGTGA. The CDR3 totals 16 residues. The CDR3 region has the DNA TGTGCCAGCAGCTTGACTAGCGGGCTTGGTCAAGAGACCCAGTACTTC. Residues: CASSLTSGLGQETQYF. The full variable domain, rest sourced from reference TRBV7-3 and TRBJ2-5, is GAGVSQTPSNKVTEKGKYVELRCDPISGHTALYWYRQSLGQGPEFLIYFQGTGAADDSGLPNDRFFAVRPEGSVSTLKIQRTERGDSAVYLCASSLTSGLGQETQYFGPGTRLLVL.

The V and J genes are TRBV7-9 and TRBJ2-3; a weak D match, TRBD2 (6 bases). The germline V gene encodes CDR1 SEHNR and CDR2 FQNEAQ (reference sequence). V lost 4 bases to trimming and J lost 3 bases, with 8 bases between them. The CDR3 totals 13 residues. CDR3 in amino acids: CASSSAGTDTQYF. CDR3 DNA sequence: TGTGCCAGCAGCTCGGCGGGGACAGATACGCAGTATTTT.

V is TRBV21-1 and J is TRBJ2-1; TRBD2 was called by the table and not checked on the DNA. TRBV21-1 is described as a pseudogene. The length of the CDR3 is 19 residues. DNA for the CDR3: TGTGCCAGCAGTCCGAGTGGGGGACTAGCGGGAGATGGTAGCAATGAGCAGTTCTTC. It codes for CASSPSGGLAGDGSNEQFF.

The CDR3 loop reads CSARQGWDQPQHF. CDR3 nucleotide sequence: TGCAGCGCTAGACAGGGATGGGATCAGCCCCAGCATTTT. The chain is built from TRBV29-1 and TRBJ1-5; 7 bases are a match to TRBD1. CDR1 is SQVTM, CDR2 ANQGSEA, per germline. Trimming removed 7 bases from V and 5 bases from J; junction bases left unmatched: 8. The CDR3 sequence is 13 residues long.

The chain is built from TRBV5-1 and TRBJ1-1; maybe TRBD1 (6 bases). Germline CDR1 reads SGHRS; CDR2 reads YFSETQ. The CDR3 runs to 15 residues. V was cut by 4 bases and J by 0 bases, with 13 bases left in between. The DNA of the CDR3 is TGCGCCAGCAGCGCGACAGGCCCCATGAACACTGAAGCTTTCTTT. Its protein product is CASSATGPMNTEAFF.